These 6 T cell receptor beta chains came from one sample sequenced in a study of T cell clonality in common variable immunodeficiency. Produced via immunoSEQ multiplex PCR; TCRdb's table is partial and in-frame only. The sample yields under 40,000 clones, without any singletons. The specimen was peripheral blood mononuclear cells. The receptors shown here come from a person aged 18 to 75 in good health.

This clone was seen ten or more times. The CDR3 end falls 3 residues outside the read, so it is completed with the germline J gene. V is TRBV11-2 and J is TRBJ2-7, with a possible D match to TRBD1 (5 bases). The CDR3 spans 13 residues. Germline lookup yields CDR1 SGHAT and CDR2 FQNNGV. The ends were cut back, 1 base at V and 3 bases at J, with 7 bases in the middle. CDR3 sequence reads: CASSLGTGYEQYF. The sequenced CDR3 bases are TGTGCCAGCAGCTTAGGTACAGGCTACGAG.

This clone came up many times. The CDR3: CASSGGVRNQPQHF. CDR3 DNA (partial): TGTGCCAGCAGTGGGGGGGTCAGGAATCAGCCC. V gene TRBV6-1 combines with J gene TRBJ1-5; TRBD1 might be the D (5 bases). The read is 3 residues too short to cover the CDR3 end, so that end is filled in from the germline J gene. This CDR3 has 14 residues. Per germline, CDR1 MNHNS and CDR2 SASEGT. V was shortened by 4 bases and J by 4 bases, with 11 bases between the two germline ends.

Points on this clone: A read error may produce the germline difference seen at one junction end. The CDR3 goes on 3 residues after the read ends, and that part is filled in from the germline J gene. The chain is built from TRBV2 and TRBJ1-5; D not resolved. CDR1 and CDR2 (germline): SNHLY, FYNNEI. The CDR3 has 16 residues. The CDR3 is CASSEVQLYSNQPQHF. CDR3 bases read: TGTGCCAGCAGTGAAGTTCAGCTGTATAGCAACCAGCCC.

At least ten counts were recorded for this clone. The CDR3 loop reads CASSSSGGTEAFF. CDR3 bases read: TGTGCCAGCAGCTCATCAGGGGGCACTGAA. The J gene is TRBJ1-1, the V gene TRBV13, with 7 bases that match TRBD1. The CDR3 goes on 3 residues after the read ends, and that part is filled in from the germline J gene. Trimming cost V 4 bases and J 4 bases; bases outside gene matches: 3. The CDR3 has 13 residues. Looked up from germline, CDR1 is PRHDT and CDR2 is FYEKMQ (reference sequence).

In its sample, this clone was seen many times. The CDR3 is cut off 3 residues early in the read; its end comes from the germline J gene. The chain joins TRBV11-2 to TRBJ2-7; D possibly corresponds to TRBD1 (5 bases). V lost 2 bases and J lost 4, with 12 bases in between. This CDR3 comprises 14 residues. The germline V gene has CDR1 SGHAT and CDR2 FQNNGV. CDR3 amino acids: CASSLRQGLYEQYF. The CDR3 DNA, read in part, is TGTGCCAGCAGCTTAAGGCAGGGCTTATACGAG.

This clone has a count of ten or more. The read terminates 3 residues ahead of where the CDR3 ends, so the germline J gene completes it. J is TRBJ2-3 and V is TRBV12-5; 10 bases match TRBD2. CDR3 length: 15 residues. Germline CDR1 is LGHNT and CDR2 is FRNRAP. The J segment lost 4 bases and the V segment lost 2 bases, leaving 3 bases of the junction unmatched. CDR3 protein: CASGLLAGVADTQYF. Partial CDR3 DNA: TGTGCTAGTGGTTTGCTAGCGGGGGTAGCAGATACG.